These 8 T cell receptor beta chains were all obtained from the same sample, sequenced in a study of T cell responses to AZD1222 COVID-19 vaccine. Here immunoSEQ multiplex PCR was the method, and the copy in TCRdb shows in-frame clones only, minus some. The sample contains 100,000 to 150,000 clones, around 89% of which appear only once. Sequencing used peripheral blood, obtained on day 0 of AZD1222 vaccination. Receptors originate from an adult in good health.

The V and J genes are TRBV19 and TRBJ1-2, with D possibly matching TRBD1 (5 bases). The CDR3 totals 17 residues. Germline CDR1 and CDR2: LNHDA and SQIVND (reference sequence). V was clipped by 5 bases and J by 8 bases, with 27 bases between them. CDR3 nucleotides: TGTGCCAGTAGTCCGACAGTGGCCTTCGATCGGCGGAGCGGCTACACCTTC. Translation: CASSPTVAFDRRSGYTF.

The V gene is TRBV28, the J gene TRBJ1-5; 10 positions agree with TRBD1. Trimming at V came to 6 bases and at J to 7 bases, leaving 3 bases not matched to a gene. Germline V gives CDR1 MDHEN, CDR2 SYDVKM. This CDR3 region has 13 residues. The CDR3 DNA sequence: TGTGCCAGCAGGGGACAGGGGAGACAGCCCCAGCATTTT. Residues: CASRGQGRQPQHF. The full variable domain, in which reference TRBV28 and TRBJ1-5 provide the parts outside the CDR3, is DVKVTQSSRYLVKRTGEKVFLECVQDMDHENMFWYRQDPGLGLRLIYFSYDVKMKEKGDIPEGYSVSREKKERFSLILESASTNQTSMYLCASRGQGRQPQHFGDGTRLSIL.

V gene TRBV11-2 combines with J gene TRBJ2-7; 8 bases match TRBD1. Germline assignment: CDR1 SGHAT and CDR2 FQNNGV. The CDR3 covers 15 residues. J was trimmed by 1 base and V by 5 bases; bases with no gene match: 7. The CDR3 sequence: CASSHGQGPSYEQYF. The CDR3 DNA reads TGTGCCAGCAGCCATGGACAGGGACCTTCCTACGAGCAGTACTTC.

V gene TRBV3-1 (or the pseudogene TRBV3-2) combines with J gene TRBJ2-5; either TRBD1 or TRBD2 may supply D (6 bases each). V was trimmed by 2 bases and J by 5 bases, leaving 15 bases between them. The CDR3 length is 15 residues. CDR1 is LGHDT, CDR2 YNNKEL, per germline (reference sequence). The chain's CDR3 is CASSQMSGGGETQYF. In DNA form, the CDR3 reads TGTGCCAGCAGCCAAATGTCCGGGGGCGGGGAGACCCAGTACTTC.

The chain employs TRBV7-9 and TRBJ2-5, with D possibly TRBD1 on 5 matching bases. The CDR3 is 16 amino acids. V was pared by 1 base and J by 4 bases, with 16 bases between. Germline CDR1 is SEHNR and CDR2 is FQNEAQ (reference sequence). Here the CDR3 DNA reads TGTGCCAGCAGCTTAGGGGCGGCAGGGTTACTAGAGACCCAGTACTTC. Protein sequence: CASSLGAAGLLETQYF.

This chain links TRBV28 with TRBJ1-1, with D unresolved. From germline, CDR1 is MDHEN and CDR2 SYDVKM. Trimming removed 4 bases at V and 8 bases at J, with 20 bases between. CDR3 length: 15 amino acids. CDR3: CASSSRERVNWEAFF. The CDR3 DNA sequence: TGTGCCAGCAGTTCACGGGAGAGGGTAAACTGGGAAGCTTTCTTT.

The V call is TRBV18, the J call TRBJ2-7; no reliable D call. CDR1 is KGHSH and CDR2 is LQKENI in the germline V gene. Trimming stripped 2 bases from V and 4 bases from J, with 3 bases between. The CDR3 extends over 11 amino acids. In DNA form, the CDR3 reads TGTGCCAGCTCACCAGGTTACGAGCAGTACTTC. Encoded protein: CASSPGYEQYF.

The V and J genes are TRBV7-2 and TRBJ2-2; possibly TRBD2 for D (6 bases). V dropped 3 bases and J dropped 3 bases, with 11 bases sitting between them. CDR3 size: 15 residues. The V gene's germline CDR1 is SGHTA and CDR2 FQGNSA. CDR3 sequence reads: CASSLVGLDTGELFF. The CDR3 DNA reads TGTGCCAGCAGCTTGGTGGGACTGGACACCGGGGAGCTGTTTTTT.